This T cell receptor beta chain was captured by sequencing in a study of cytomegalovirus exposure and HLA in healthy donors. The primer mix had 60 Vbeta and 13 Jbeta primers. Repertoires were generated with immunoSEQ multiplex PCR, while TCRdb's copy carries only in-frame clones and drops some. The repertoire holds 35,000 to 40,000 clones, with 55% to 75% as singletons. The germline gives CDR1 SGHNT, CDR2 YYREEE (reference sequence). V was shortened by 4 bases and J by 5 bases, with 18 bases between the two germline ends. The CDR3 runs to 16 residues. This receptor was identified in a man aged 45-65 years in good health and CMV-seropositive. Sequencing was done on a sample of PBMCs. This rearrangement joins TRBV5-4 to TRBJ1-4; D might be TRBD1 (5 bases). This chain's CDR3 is CASSADLSGLNEKLFF. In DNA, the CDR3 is TGTGCCAGCAGCGCGGACCTGTCGGGACTGAATGAAAAACTGTTTTTT.